The 27 T cell receptor beta chains in this list originate from one sample, sequenced in a study of OX40 agonist ivuxolimab in advanced cancers. Measured with immunoSEQ multiplex PCR; TCRdb has only the in-frame clones, and not every one. This table has 150,000 to 190,000 clones, 90% to 95% appearing once. This sample comprised CD4+ or CD8+ T cells sorted from blood, obtained in a trial of the OX40 agonist ivuxolimab. These receptors came from an adult with an advanced solid tumor such as melanoma, head and neck, liver or kidney cancer.

The chain couples TRBV5-1 to TRBJ1-2; 7 bases are a match to TRBD1. Trimming took 0 bases from V and 7 from J; bases not matched to a gene: 6. Germline lookup yields CDR1 SGHRS and CDR2 YFSETQ. The CDR3 has 14 residues. The CDR3 bases are TGCGCCAGCAGCTTGGCTGGGACAGTCTCTGGCTACACCTTC. It yields the protein CASSLAGTVSGYTF.

The rearrangement links TRBV9 to TRBJ1-5; weak D call: TRBD1 (6 bases). The CDR3 is made up of 15 amino acids. V shed 4 bases and J shed 5 bases, with 16 bases lying between them. CDR1 and CDR2 (germline): SGDLS, YYNGEE. The CDR3, as DNA: TGTGCCAGCAGCAACGGGGGGGCAGGCGATCAGCCCCAGCATTTT. Protein: CASSNGGAGDQPQHF.

V is TRBV7-2 and J is TRBJ2-1; no reliable D call. The ends were cut back, 0 bases at V and 10 bases at J, with 7 bases in the middle. CDR1 and CDR2 from the germline V gene are SGHTA and FQGNSA. The CDR3 spans 12 residues. The CDR3 sequence: CASSLALGEQFF. In DNA, the CDR3 is TGTGCCAGCAGCTTAGCACTCGGAGAGCAGTTCTTC. Looking up the rest from reference TRBV7-2 and TRBJ2-1 gives the full variable domain: GAGVSQSPSNKVTEKGKDVELRCDPISGHTALYWYRQSLGQGLEFLIYFQGNSAPDKSGLPSDRFSAERTGGSVSTLTIQRTQQEDSAVYLCASSLALGEQFFGPGTRLTVL.

This chain uses TRBV4-1 with TRBJ1-2; D might be TRBD1 (5 bases). CDR3 length equals 20 residues. Trimming pared 0 bases from V and 0 bases from J, leaving 23 bases between. The germline CDR1 and CDR2 sequences are MGHRA and YSYEKL. The CDR3: CASSQETMVRREGPNYGYTF. DNA of the CDR3: TGCGCCAGCAGCCAAGAGACGATGGTACGACGGGAGGGGCCTAACTATGGCTACACCTTC.

As concerns this clone: An end of the junction does not agree with germline; a read error may underlie this. The rearrangement links TRBV28 to TRBJ2-7; D not certain. Germline CDR1 reads MDHEN; CDR2 reads SYDVKM. The CDR3 sequence is 11 residues long. In DNA, the CDR3 is TGTGCCAGCAGGTTATCCTACGAGCAGTACTTC. Protein: CASRLSYEQYF.

V and J are TRBV25-1 and TRBJ1-3; D is unresolved. Trimming took off 5 bases at V and 2 bases at J, with 13 bases between the two ends. Germline CDR1 reads MGHDK; CDR2 reads SYGVNS. The CDR3 totals 15 residues. The CDR3 sequence: CASSPPLTTGNTIYF. The CDR3 bases are TGTGCCAGCAGTCCCCCACTAACTACTGGAAACACCATATATTTT.

The chain joins TRBV4-3 to TRBJ2-7; tentative D call: TRBD1 (6 bases). Germline V gene lookup returns CDR1 LGHNA and CDR2 YSLEER. The CDR3 is 14 residues long. Trimming cost V 3 bases and J 12 bases, with 21 bases left between them. This CDR3 reads CASSQDPQQGIAYF. The CDR3 region has the DNA TGCGCCAGCAGCCAGGACCCCCAGCAGGGGATAGCGTACTTC.

CDR3 in DNA: TGTGCCAGCAGCTGGGACCTTCAAACGGGGACAGATACGCAGTATTTT. This codes for CASSWDLQTGTDTQYF. The V call is TRBV14, the J call TRBJ2-3; TRBD1 or TRBD2 may be the D gene (5 bases each). The CDR3 length is 16 residues. Germline CDR1 reads SGHDN; CDR2 reads FVKESK. Trimming took off 5 bases at V and 3 bases at J, with 18 bases between the two ends.

The V call is TRBV5-1, the J call TRBJ1-3; possible D gene TRBD1, 5 bases. This CDR3 is 14 amino acids long. Germline CDR1 SGHRS, CDR2 YFSETQ. The germline V and J ends were trimmed by 4 bases and 2 bases, with 10 bases remaining between them. CDR3 protein: CASSGTAPGNTIYF. The CDR3 region has the DNA TGCGCCAGCAGCGGGACGGCCCCTGGAAACACCATATATTTT.

The chain combines TRBV5-1 with TRBJ2-3, with 11 nucleotides matching TRBD2. Trimming at V came to 2 bases and at J to 2 bases, leaving 13 bases not matched to a gene. CDR1 and CDR2 (germline): SGHRS, YFSETQ. This CDR3 region has 19 residues. CDR3 nucleotide sequence: TGCGCCAGCAGCTTAGCGGCTCCGGGACTAGCGGAAAACACAGATACGCAGTATTTT. Translation: CASSLAAPGLAENTDTQYF.

The rearrangement joins TRBV18 to TRBJ2-6; D unclear. The germline V gene encodes CDR1 KGHSH and CDR2 LQKENI. Trimming removed 3 bases from V and 0 bases from J, with 3 bases in between. The CDR3 totals 14 residues. The CDR3 nucleotides read TGTGCCAGCTCACCTGGCTCTGGGGCCAACGTCCTGACTTTC. The encoded protein is CASSPGSGANVLTF.

The V gene is TRBV27, the J gene TRBJ1-1; perhaps TRBD1 as D (5 bases). Germline-derived CDR1 and CDR2 are MNHEY and SMNVEV (reference sequence). Trimming left V 2 bases short and J 0 bases short, with 10 bases between. The CDR3 contains 15 residues. The CDR3 loop is CASSLQSGMNTEAFF. The DNA of the CDR3 is TGTGCCAGCAGTTTACAGTCAGGGATGAACACTGAAGCTTTCTTT.

This chain connects TRBV7-2 to TRBJ2-1, with 9 nucleotides matching TRBD1. Germline lookup yields CDR1 SGHTA and CDR2 FQGNSA. The V segment lost 4 bases and the J segment 8 bases; nucleotides outside the gene matches: 6. This CDR3 has 14 residues. DNA of the CDR3: TGTGCCAGCAGCTCTAGACAGGGGGGGTATGAGCAGTTCTTC. Translation: CASSSRQGGYEQFF. The whole variable domain, filled in from reference TRBV7-2 and TRBJ2-1, reads GAGVSQSPSNKVTEKGKDVELRCDPISGHTALYWYRQSLGQGLEFLIYFQGNSAPDKSGLPSDRFSAERTGGSVSTLTIQRTQQEDSAVYLCASSSRQGGYEQFFGPGTRLTVL.

The chain is built from TRBV7-3 and TRBJ2-4; D assignment may be TRBD1 or TRBD2 (5 bases each). V dropped 1 base and J dropped 3 bases, with 10 bases sitting between them. Germline-derived CDR1 and CDR2 are SGHTA and FQGTGA. The CDR3 length is 15 residues. CDR3 protein: CASSLNRDRKNIQYF. The CDR3 nucleotides are TGTGCCAGCAGCTTAAACCGGGACCGCAAAAACATTCAGTACTTC.

The count of this clone is one. The chain couples TRBV5-1 to TRBJ1-5, with D unclear. V lost 8 bases and J lost 7, with 19 bases in between. This CDR3 region has 14 residues. Germline values: CDR1 SGHRS, CDR2 YFSETQ. CDR3 DNA: TGCGCCAGTTCGGAAGGGTCAGGAGGACAGCCCCAGCATTTT. Protein: CASSEGSGGQPQHF.

The chain recombines TRBV29-1 with TRBJ1-1; 8 bases map to TRBD1. Germline V CDR1 and CDR2: SQVTM, ANQGSEA. Germline trimming cut 4 bases from V and 4 bases from J; bases unmatched to any gene: 8. CDR3 length equals 14 residues. CDR3 sequence reads: CSVARQGSGTEAFF. CDR3 in DNA: TGCAGCGTTGCCCGACAGGGGTCGGGCACTGAAGCTTTCTTT.

The chain uses TRBV30 and TRBJ2-1, with 11 bases matching TRBD2. J was trimmed by 4 bases and V by 5 bases; bases with no gene match: 4. CDR3 size: 14 residues. Germline assignment: CDR1 GTSNPN and CDR2 SVGIG (reference sequence). The CDR3 DNA follows: TGTGCCTGGGGGGGACTAGCGGCTTACAATGAGCAGTTCTTC. This codes for CAWGGLAAYNEQFF.

The chain couples TRBV9 to TRBJ1-1, with unresolved D. This CDR3 comprises 13 residues. Germline V gene lookup returns CDR1 SGDLS and CDR2 YYNGEE. Trimming took off 0 bases at V and 4 bases at J, with 7 bases between the two ends. CDR3 sequence reads: CASSVEDGTEAFF. The CDR3 DNA is TGTGCCAGCAGCGTAGAAGACGGCACTGAAGCTTTCTTT.

The rearrangement links TRBV9 to TRBJ1-1, with D unresolved. CDR1 is SGDLS and CDR2 is YYNGEE in the germline V gene. This CDR3 is built from 13 residues. V was cut by 0 bases and J by 7 bases, with 10 bases left in between. The CDR3 region has the DNA TGTGCCAGCAGCGTAGGAGGGCCCAATGAAGCTTTCTTT. Translated: CASSVGGPNEAFF. Based on the CDR3 plus reference TRBV9 and TRBJ1-1, the full variable domain is DSGVTQTPKHLITATGQRVTLRCSPRSGDLSVYWYQQSLDQGLQFLIQYYNGEERAKGNILERFSAQQFPDLHSELNLSSLELGDSALYFCASSVGGPNEAFFGQGTRLTVV.

This clone was observed once. The chain uses TRBV28 and TRBJ1-5; TRBD1 agrees at 8 bases. Germline CDR1 MDHEN, CDR2 SYDVKM. J gave up 5 bases and V 5 bases, and 5 bases lay outside the gene matches. The length of the CDR3 is 14 residues. The CDR3 sequence is CASSHRGGDQPQHF. CDR3 coding DNA: TGTGCCAGCAGTCACAGGGGGGGGGATCAGCCCCAGCATTTT.

The chain employs TRBV11-2 and TRBJ2-7; 7 bases are a match to TRBD1. CDR1 and CDR2 (germline): SGHAT, FQNNGV. The CDR3 is 15 residues long. V lost 1 base, J lost 10 bases, and 13 bases stayed unmatched. CDR3 region: CASSLAHLGGLIQYF. The CDR3 coding sequence is TGTGCCAGCAGCTTAGCTCATCTAGGGGGCTTGATCCAGTACTTC.

The chain carries TRBV2 and TRBJ1-3, with D possibly matching TRBD1 (5 bases). CDR3 length: 14 amino acids. Trimming cost V 2 bases and J 8 bases, with 13 bases left between them. Germline-derived CDR1 and CDR2 are SNHLY and FYNNEI. The CDR3 is CASSERAGRDTIYF. The CDR3 DNA reads TGTGCCAGCAGTGAAAGGGCAGGGCGGGACACCATATATTTT. The full variable domain, rest sourced from reference TRBV2 and TRBJ1-3, is EPEVTQTPSHQVTQMGQEVILRCVPISNHLYFYWYRQILGQKVEFLVSFYNNEISEKSEIFDDQFSVERPDGSNFTLKIRSTKLEDSAMYFCASSERAGRDTIYFGEGSWLTVV.

The chain uses TRBV9 and TRBJ2-4; tentative D call: TRBD1 (5 bases). Germline-derived CDR1 and CDR2 are SGDLS and YYNGEE. This CDR3 has 15 amino acids. V lost 0 bases and J 5 bases, leaving 12 bases between the germline ends. The CDR3 DNA follows: TGTGCCAGCAGCGTAGGGGGCAGTGGGCAAAACATTCAGTACTTC. It specifies CASSVGGSGQNIQYF.

This clone was observed once. The V and J genes are TRBV4-1 and TRBJ1-2, with unresolved D. The CDR3 consists of 14 residues. Germline V gene lookup returns CDR1 MGHRA and CDR2 YSYEKL. V dropped 4 bases and J dropped 3 bases, with 12 bases sitting between them. The CDR3 sequence: CASSLQVEDYGYTF. The CDR3 nucleotides are TGCGCCAGCAGCCTCCAAGTAGAAGACTATGGCTACACCTTC.

This chain uses TRBV11-2 with TRBJ2-4, with D perhaps TRBD1 or TRBD2 (5 bases each). The CDR3 totals 16 residues. V gave up 5 bases and J gave up 2 bases, with 16 bases separating them. Germline CDR1 reads SGHAT; CDR2 reads FQNNGV. The CDR3 here is CASSPILEGSKNIQYF. The CDR3, as DNA: TGTGCCAGCAGCCCAATACTAGAGGGGTCCAAAAACATTCAGTACTTC.

The rearrangement links TRBV19 to TRBJ2-1; 11 bases line up with TRBD2. V was clipped by 3 bases and J by 5 bases; unmatched bases: 3. CDR1 LNHDA and CDR2 SQIVND come from the germline V gene (reference sequence). The CDR3 runs 15 residues. The CDR3 here is CASSMTSGTHNEQFF. The CDR3 nucleotides read TGTGCCAGTAGTATGACTAGCGGGACCCACAATGAGCAGTTCTTC.

This clone was observed once. The chain is built from TRBV19 and TRBJ2-1, with 8 bases fitting TRBD2. J was trimmed by 2 bases and V by 1 base; bases with no gene match: 4. The CDR3 loop spans 16 amino acids. The germline V gene encodes CDR1 LNHDA and CDR2 SQIVND (reference sequence). For the CDR3, the DNA is TGTGCCAGTAGTATAGGGAATAGCGGGGCCTACAATGAGCAGTTCTTC. Its translation is CASSIGNSGAYNEQFF.